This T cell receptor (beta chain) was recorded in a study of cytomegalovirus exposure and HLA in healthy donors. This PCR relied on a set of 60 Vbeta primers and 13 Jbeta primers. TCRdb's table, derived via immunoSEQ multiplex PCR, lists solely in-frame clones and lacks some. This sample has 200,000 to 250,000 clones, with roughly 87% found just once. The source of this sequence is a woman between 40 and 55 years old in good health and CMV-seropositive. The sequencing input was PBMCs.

The CDR3 nucleotides are TGTGCCAGCAGCGTCCTCTCAGGGTTTCAAGACTACACCTTC. It translates to CASSVLSGFQDYTF. The genes are TRBV9 and TRBJ1-2; maybe TRBD1 (5 bases). CDR1 and CDR2 from the germline V gene are SGDLS and YYNGEE. The ends were cut back, 2 bases at V and 10 bases at J, with 18 bases in the middle. The CDR3 contains 14 residues. The full variable domain, its missing parts supplied by reference TRBV9 and TRBJ1-2, is DSGVTQTPKHLITATGQRVTLRCSPRSGDLSVYWYQQSLDQGLQFLIQYYNGEERAKGNILERFSAQQFPDLHSELNLSSLELGDSALYFCASSVLSGFQDYTFGSGTRLTVV.